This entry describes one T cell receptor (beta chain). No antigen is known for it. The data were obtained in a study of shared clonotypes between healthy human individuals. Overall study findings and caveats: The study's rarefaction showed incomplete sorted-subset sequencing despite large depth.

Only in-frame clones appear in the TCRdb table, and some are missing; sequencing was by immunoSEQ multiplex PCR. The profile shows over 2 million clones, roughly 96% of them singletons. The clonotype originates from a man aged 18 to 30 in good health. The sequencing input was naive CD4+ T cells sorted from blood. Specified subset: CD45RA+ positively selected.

In nucleotides, the CDR3 is TGTGCCTGGAGGGACAGGGGTGTCGGCTACACCTTC. Translated, it gives CAWRDRGVGYTF. The rearrangement uses TRBV30 and TRBJ1-2; 9 nucleotides agree with TRBD1. Germline CDR1 GTSNPN, CDR2 SVGIG (reference sequence). Losses at the gene ends were 3 bases for V and 8 bases for J; bases not matched to a gene: 4. The CDR3 has 12 amino acids.